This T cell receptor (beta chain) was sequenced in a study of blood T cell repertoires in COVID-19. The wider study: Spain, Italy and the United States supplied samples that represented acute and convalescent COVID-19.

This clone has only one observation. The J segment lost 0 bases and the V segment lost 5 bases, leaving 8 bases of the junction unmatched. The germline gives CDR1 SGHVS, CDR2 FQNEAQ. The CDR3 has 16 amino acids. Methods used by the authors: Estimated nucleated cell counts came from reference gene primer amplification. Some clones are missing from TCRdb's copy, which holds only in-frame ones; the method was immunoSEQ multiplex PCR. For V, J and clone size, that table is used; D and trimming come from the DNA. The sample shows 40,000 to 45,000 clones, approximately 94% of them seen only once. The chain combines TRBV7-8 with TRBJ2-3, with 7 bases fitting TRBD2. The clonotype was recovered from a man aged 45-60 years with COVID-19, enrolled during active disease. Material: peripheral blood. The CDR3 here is CASSRSLAVSTDTQYF. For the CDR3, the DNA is TGTGCCAGCAGCAGATCGCTAGCGGTTAGCACAGATACGCAGTATTTT.